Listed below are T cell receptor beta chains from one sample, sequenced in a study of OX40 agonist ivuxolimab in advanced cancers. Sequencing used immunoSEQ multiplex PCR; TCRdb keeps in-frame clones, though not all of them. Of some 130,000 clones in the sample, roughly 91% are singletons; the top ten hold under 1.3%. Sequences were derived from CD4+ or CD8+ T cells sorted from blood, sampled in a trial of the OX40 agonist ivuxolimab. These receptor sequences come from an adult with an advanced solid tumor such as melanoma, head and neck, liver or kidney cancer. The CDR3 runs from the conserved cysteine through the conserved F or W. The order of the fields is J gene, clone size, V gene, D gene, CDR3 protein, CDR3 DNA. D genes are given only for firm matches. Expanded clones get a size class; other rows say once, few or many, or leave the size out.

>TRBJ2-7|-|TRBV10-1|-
CASNPTSSYEQYF
TGCGCCAGCAACCCGACTTCCTCCTACGAGCAGTACTTC
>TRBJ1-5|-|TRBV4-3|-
CASSQDAGPGNQPQHF
TGCGCCAGCAGCCAAGATGCTGGTCCTGGCAATCAGCCCCAGCATTTT
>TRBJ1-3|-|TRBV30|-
CAWSVGGSGNTIYF
TGTGCCTGGAGTGTAGGGGGGTCTGGAAACACCATATATTTT
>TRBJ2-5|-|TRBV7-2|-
CASSLSVGETQYF
TGTGCCAGCAGCTTATCGGTCGGGGAGACCCAGTACTTC
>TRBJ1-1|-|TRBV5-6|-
CASSLGGGVGLTEAFF
TGTGCCAGCAGCTTGGGAGGGGGAGTCGGTTTGACTGAAGCTTTCTTT
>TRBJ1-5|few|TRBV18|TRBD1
CASSRGTGDQPQHF
TGTGCCAGCTCACGTGGGACAGGGGATCAGCCCCAGCATTTT
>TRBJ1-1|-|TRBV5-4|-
CASSSGRGLRTEAFF
TGTGCCAGCAGCTCGGGACGGGGCCTGAGGACTGAAGCTTTCTTT
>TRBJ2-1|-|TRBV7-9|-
CASSPPVLGEQFF
TGTGCCAGCAGCCCCCCTGTACTTGGTGAGCAGTTCTTC
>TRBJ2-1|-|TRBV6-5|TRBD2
CASKIAGVRNEQFF
TGTGCCAGCAAAATTGCGGGAGTTCGCAATGAGCAGTTCTTC
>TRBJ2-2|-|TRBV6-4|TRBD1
CASREQGTGELFF
TGTGCCAGCAGAGAACAGGGGACCGGGGAGCTGTTTTTT